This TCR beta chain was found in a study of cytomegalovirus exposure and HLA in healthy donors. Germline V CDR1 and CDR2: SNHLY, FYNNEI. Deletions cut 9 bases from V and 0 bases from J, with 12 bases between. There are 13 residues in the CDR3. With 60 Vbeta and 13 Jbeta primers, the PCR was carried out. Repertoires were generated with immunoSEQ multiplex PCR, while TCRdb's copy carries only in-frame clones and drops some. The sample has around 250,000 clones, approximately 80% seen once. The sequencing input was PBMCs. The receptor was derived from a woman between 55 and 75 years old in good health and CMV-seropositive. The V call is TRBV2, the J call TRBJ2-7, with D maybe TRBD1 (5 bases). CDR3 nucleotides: TGTGCCAGGGATTCAGGGTCCTCCTACGAGCAGTACTTC. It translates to CARDSGSSYEQYF.